This is a list of T cell receptor beta chains from one sample in a study of memory CD4+ T cells and cytomegalovirus serostatus. Clones were read by immunoSEQ multiplex PCR, and TCRdb kept only the in-frame ones, dropping some. The data contain about 61,000 clones, more than 75% of them seen just once; the ten biggest clones take up 0.88%. Input material: memory CD4+ T cells from blood. The receptor set was obtained from an adult in good health and CMV-seronegative. Each CDR3 is given with its conserved first and last residue. The D gene is left open where the match is weak. Rows may omit the clone size; those that give it use once, few, many or a size class.

abundance | d_gene | j_gene | v_gene | CDR3aa | CDR3nt
. | . | TRBJ1-2 | TRBV15 | CATSRASQGSLATF | TGTGCCACCAGCAGAGCGTCCCAGGGGAGCCTGGCGACCTTC
. | . | TRBJ2-2 | TRBV7-3 | CASSLGPGELFF | TGTGCCAGCAGCTTAGGGCCCGGGGAGCTGTTTTTT
. | TRBD2 | TRBJ2-7 | TRBV19 | CASSGTMSSYEQYF | TGTGCCAGTAGCGGGACTATGAGCTCCTACGAGCAGTACTTC
. | TRBD1 | TRBJ1-1 | TRBV18 | CASSRAGGNTEAFF | TGTGCCAGCTCACGGGCAGGGGGTAACACTGAAGCTTTCTTT
. | TRBD1 | TRBJ2-7 | TRBV5-1 | CASSLEGWDRSYEQYF | TGCGCCAGCAGCTTGGAAGGTTGGGACAGGTCCTACGAGCAGTACTTC
. | TRBD2 | TRBJ2-7 | TRBV28 | CASSLTGLAVSYEQYF | TGTGCCAGCAGTTTAACGGGACTAGCGGTTTCCTACGAGCAGTACTTC
few | . | TRBJ2-5 | TRBV2 | CASTIADQETQYF | TGTGCCAGCACTATAGCGGACCAAGAGACCCAGTACTTC
. | . | TRBJ2-5 | TRBV21-1 | CASSIRHPRETQYF | TGTGCCAGCAGCATACGGCACCCCAGAGAGACCCAGTACTTC
. | . | TRBJ1-2 | TRBV28 | CASSSPGRGGYTF | TGTGCCAGCAGTTCACCGGGCCGAGGGGGCTACACCTTC
. | . | TRBJ1-4 | TRBV7-2 | CASSPGRTTTNEKLFF | TGTGCCAGCAGCCCGGGACGGACTACAACTAATGAAAAACTGTTTTTT
. | TRBD2 | TRBJ2-1 | TRBV5-1 | CASSSEAGGSYNEQFF | TGCGCCAGCAGCTCGGAAGCGGGGGGCTCCTACAATGAGCAGTTCTTC
. | . | TRBJ2-2 | TRBV6-1 | CASSEAGALAYVGELFF | TGTGCCAGCAGTGAAGCGGGCGCTCTAGCGTATGTCGGGGAGCTGTTTTTT
. | . | TRBJ2-7 | TRBV11-2 | CASRSYEQYF | TGTGCCAGCAGGTCCTACGAGCAGTACTTC
. | . | TRBJ2-7 | TRBV6-6 | CASSYGPNYEQYF | TGTGCCAGCAGTTATGGTCCGAACTACGAGCAGTACTTC
. | . | TRBJ1-2 | TRBV15 | CATSSGPYGYTF | TGTGCCACCAGCAGCGGACCCTATGGCTACACCTTC
. | . | TRBJ2-2 | TRBV4-1 | CASSQDGTGELFF | TGCGCCAGCAGCCAAGATGGCACCGGGGAGCTGTTTTTT
once | TRBD2 | TRBJ2-1 | TRBV2 | CASTLWGGEQFF | TGTGCCAGCACTCTCTGGGGGGGTGAGCAGTTCTTC